The clone carrying this TCR beta chain showed up just a few times. Its antigen is still unknown. This specimen comes from a study of identical twins. Study-wide findings and caveats: Memory repertoires lacked the insertion deficit that abundant cord blood beta clonotypes showed. Findings came from cross-sectional statistics, without long-term follow-up of donors.

Each cDNA held unique molecular identifiers, and template switching gave it a universal primer site. TCRdb ran MiXCR on the 5' RACE reads and lists one entry per CDR3 protein. The sample lists fewer than 350,000 distinct CDR3 sequences, about 8% occurring once. CDR1 SNHLY and CDR2 FYNNEI come from the germline V gene. V lost 2 bases and J lost 10, with 9 bases in between. This CDR3 is 12 amino acids long. The same sample was also used in a study of yellow fever vaccine responses in identical twins. That paper notes: Twins reportedly appeared to share part of their vaccine T cell response while keeping part individual.

The V gene is TRBV2, the J gene TRBJ2-1; the D is unclear. The sample was memory (CD45RO+) T cells sorted from blood. The receptor was derived from a woman aged 18-29 years in good health. The CDR3 DNA reads as TGTGCCAGCAGTGAAAACATCGGGGAGCAGTTCTTC. This gives the protein CASSENIGEQFF.